This TCR beta chain is drawn from a study of T cell clonality in common variable immunodeficiency. General study findings and limits: Fewer TCRbeta clones were shared among CVID subjects than controls. CVID subjects showed higher TCRbeta clonality than healthy controls. T cell subpopulation sequencing would be needed to explain CVID clonality.

The CDR3 length is 13 residues. In germline, CDR1 is LNHDA, CDR2 SQIVND (reference sequence). V lost 3 bases, J lost 0 bases, and 5 bases lay in between. Control and CVID samples contributed equal amounts of genomic DNA. The protocol was immunoSEQ multiplex PCR, while the TCRdb copy is restricted to in-frame clones and leaves out a portion. The sample shows tens of thousands of clones, none of them appearing just once. This clone has at least ten counts. As yet, its antigen is unknown. The read falls 3 residues short of the CDR3 end, and the missing part is taken from the germline J gene. The sample carries other DNA sequences with the same CDR3.

The V and J genes are TRBV19 and TRBJ1-1, with D unresolved. Sequenced: peripheral blood mononuclear cells. The sequence came from a person between 18 and 75 years old in good health. The CDR3 sequence: CASSISVNTEAFF. The DNA read from the CDR3 is TGTGCCAGTAGTATTTCCGTGAACACTGAA.